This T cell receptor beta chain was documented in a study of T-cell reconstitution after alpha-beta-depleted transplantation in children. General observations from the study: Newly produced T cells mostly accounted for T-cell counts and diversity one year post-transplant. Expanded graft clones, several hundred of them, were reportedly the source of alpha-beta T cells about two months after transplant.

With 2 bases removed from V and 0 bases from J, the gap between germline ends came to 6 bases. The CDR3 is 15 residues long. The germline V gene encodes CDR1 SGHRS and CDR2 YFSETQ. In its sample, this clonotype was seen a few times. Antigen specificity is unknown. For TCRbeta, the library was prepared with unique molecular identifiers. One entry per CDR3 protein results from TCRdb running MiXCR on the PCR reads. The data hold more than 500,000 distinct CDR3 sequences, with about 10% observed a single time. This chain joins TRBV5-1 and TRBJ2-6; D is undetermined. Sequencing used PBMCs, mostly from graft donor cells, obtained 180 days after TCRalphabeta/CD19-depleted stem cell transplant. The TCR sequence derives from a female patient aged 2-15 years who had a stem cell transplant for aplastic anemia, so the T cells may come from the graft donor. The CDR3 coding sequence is TGCGCCAGCAGCTTTGAGAGCTCTGGGGCCAACGTCCTGACTTTC. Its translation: CASSFESSGANVLTF.